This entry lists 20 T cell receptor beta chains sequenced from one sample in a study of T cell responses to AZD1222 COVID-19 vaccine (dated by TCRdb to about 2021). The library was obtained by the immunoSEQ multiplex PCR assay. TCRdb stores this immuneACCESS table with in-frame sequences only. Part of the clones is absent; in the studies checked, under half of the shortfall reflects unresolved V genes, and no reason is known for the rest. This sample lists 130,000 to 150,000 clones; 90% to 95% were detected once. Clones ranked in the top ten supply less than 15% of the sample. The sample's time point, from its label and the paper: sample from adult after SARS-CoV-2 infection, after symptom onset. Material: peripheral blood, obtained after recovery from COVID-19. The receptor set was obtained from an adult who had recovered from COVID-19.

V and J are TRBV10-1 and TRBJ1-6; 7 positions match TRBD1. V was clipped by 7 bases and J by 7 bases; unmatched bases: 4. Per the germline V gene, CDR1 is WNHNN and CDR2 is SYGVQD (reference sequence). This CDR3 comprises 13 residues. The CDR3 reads CASTETGNSPLHF. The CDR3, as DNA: TGCGCCAGCACCGAGACAGGGAATTCACCCCTCCACTTT.

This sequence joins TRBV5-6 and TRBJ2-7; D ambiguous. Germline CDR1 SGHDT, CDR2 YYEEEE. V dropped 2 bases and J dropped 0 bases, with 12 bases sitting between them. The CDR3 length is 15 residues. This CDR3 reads CASSLGPTGSYEQYF. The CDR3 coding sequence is TGTGCCAGCAGCTTAGGACCGACGGGCTCCTACGAGCAGTACTTC.

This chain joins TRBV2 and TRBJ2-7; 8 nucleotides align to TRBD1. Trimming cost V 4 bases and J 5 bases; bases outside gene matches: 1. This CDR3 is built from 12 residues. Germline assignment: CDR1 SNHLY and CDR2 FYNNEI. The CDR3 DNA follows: TGTGCCAGCAGTGGGACAGGGCACGAGCAGTACTTC. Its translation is CASSGTGHEQYF.

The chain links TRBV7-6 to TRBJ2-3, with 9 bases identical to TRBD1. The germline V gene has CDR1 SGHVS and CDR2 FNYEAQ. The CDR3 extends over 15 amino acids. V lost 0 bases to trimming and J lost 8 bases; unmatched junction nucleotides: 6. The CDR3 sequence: CASSLAGTGSSTQYF. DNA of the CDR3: TGTGCCAGCAGCTTAGCCGGGACAGGGTCATCTACGCAGTATTTT.

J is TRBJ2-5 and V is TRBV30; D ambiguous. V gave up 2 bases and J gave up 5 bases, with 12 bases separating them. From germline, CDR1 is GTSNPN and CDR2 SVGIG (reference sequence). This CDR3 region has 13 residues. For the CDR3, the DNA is TGTGCCTGGAGTTTAACGTCGTGGGAGACCCAGTACTTC. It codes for CAWSLTSWETQYF.

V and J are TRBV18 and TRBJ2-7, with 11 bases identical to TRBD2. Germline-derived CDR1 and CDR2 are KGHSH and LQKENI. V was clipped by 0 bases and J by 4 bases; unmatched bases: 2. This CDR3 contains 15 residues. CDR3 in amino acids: CASSPPASGRYEQYF. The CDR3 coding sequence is TGTGCCAGCTCACCACCGGCTAGCGGGAGGTACGAGCAGTACTTC.

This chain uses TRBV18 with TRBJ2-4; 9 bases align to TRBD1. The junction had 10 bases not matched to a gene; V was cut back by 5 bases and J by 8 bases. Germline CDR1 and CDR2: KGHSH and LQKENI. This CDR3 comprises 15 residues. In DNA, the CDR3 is TGTGCCAGCTCAGGGAACAGGGGGCGCTTCTACATTCAGTACTTC. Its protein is CASSGNRGRFYIQYF.

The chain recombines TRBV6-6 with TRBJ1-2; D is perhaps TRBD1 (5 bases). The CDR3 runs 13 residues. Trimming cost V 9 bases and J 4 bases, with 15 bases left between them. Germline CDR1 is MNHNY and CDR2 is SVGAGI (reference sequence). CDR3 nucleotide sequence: TGTGCCAGTGGCCGACAGCAAGCCTATGGCTACACCTTC. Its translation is CASGRQQAYGYTF.

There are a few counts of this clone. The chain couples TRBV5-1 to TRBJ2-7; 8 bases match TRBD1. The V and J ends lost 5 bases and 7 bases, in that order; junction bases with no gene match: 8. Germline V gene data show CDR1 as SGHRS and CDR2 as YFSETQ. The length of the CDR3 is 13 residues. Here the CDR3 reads CASRSQGAREQYF. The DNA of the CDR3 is TGCGCCAGCAGGTCCCAGGGGGCGCGAGAGCAGTACTTC.

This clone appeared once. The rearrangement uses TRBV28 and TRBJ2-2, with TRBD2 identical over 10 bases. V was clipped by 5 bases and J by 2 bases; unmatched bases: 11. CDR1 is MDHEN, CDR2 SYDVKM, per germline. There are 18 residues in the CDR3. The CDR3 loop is CASSPGVAGGGNTGELFF. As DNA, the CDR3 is TGTGCCAGCAGTCCCGGAGTAGCGGGAGGTGGAAACACCGGGGAGCTGTTTTTT.

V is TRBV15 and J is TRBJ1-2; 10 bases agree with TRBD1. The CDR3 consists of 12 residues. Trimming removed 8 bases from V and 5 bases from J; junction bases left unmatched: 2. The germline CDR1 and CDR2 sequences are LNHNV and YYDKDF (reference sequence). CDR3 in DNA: TGTGCCACCGGACAGGGGGAATATGGCTACACCTTC. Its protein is CATGQGEYGYTF.

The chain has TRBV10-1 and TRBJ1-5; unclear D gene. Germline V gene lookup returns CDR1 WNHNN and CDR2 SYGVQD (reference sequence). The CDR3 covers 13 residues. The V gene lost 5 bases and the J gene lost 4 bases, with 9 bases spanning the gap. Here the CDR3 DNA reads TGCGCCAGCAGTTCAGGTTTAAATCAGCCCCAGCATTTT. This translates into CASSSGLNQPQHF.

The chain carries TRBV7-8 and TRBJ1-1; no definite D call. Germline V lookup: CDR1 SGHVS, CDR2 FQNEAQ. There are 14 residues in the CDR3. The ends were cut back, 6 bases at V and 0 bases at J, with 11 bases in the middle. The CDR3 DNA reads TGTGCCAGCAGTTACGAGTACTTGAACACTGAAGCTTTCTTT. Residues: CASSYEYLNTEAFF.

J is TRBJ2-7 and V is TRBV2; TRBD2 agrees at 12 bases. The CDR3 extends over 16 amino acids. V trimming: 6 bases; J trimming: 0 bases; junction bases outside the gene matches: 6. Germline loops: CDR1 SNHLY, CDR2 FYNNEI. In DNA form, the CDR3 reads TGTGCCAGCAGGGGACTAGCGGGTTTCAGCTCCTACGAGCAGTACTTC. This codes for CASRGLAGFSSYEQYF.

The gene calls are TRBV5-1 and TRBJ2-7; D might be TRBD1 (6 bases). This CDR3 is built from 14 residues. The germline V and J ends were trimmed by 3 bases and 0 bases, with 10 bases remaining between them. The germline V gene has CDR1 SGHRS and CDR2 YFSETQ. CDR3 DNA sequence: TGCGCCAGCAGCTCGGACAGTACCTCCTACGAGCAGTACTTC. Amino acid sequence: CASSSDSTSYEQYF.

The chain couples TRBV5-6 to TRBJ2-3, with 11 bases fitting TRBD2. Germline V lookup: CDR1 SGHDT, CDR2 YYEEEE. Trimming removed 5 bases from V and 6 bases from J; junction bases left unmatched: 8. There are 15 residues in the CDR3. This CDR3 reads CASRLAGGPTDTQYF. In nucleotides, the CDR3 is TGTGCCAGCAGATTAGCGGGAGGGCCAACGGATACGCAGTATTTT.

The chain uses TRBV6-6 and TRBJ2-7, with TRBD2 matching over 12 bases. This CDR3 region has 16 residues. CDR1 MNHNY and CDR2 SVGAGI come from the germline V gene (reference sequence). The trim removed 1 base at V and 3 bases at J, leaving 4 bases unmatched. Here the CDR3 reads CASSYLLAGGFYEQYF. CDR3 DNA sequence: TGTGCCAGCAGTTACTTACTAGCGGGGGGTTTCTACGAGCAGTACTTC.

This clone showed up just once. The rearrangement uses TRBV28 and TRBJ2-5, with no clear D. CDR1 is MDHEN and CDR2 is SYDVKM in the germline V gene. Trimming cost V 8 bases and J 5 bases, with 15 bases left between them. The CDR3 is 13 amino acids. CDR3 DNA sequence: TGTGCCAGCGTCAGTTACGTGTCTGAGACCCAGTACTTC. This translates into CASVSYVSETQYF.

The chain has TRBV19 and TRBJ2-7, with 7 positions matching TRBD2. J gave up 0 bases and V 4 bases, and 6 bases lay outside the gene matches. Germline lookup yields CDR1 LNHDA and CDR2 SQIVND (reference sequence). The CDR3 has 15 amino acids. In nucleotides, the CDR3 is TGTGCCAGTAGTAAGGCGGGAGCTTCCTCCTACGAGCAGTACTTC. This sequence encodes CASSKAGASSYEQYF.

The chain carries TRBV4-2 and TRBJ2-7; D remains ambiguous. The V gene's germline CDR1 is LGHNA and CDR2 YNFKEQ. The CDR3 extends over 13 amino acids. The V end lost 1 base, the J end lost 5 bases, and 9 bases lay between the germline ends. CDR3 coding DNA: TGTGCCAGCAGCCAAGGGGCAGCCCACGAGCAGTACTTC. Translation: CASSQGAAHEQYF.